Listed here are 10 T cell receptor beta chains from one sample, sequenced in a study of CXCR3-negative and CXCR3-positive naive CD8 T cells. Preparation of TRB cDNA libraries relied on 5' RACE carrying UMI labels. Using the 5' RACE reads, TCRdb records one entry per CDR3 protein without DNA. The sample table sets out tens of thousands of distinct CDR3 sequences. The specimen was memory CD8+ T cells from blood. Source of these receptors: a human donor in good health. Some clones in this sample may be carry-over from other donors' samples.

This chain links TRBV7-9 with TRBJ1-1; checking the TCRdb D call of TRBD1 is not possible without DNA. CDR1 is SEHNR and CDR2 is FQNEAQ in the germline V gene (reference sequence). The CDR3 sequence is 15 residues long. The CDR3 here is CASSSMTGKNTEAFF.

Here the CDR3 reads CASSRQGEEETQYF. V and J are TRBV6-5 and TRBJ2-5; without DNA, the TCRdb call of TRBD1 cannot be checked. This CDR3 region has 14 residues. Germline lookup yields CDR1 MNHEY and CDR2 SVGAGI.

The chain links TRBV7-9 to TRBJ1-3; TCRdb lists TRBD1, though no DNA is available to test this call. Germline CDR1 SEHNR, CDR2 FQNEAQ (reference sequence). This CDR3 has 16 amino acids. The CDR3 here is CASSFGTGGAGNTIYF.

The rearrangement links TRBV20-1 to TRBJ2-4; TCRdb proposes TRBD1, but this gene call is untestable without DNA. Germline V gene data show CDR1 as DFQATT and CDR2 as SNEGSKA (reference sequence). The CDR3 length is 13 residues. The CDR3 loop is CSARIATENIQYF.

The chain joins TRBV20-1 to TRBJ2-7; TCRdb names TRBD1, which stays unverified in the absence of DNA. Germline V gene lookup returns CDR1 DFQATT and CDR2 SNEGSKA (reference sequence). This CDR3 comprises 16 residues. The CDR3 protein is CSAYSPDRGVGYEQYF.

CDR3 in amino acids: CSVQGSVTGRFNYGYTF. The chain couples TRBV29-1 to TRBJ1-2; the D call from TCRdb, TRBD1, cannot be confirmed without DNA. CDR3 length equals 17 residues. The germline gives CDR1 SQVTM, CDR2 ANQGSEA.

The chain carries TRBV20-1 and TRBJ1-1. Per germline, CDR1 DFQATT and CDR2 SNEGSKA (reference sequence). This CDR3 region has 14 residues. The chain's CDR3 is CSARSPGTNTEAFF.

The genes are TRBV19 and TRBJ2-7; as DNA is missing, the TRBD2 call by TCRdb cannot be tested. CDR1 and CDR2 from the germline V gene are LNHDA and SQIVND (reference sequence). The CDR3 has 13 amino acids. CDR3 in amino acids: CASAAGGGLEQYF.

The CDR3 loop is CASSQDLRTGFQEQFF. The chain recombines TRBV14 with TRBJ2-1; TCRdb returns TRBD1, unconfirmable since there is no DNA. Germline V CDR1 and CDR2: SGHDN, FVKESK. CDR3 size: 16 residues. Variable domain in full (rest from reference TRBV14 and TRBJ2-1): EAGVTQFPSHSVIEKGQTVTLRCDPISGHDNLYWYRRVMGKEIKFLLHFVKESKQDESGMPNNRFLAERTGGTYSTLKVQPAELEDSGVYFCASSQDLRTGFQEQFFGPGTRLTVL.

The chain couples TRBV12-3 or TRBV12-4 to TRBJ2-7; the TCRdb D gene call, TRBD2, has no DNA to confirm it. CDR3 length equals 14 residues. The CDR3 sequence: CASRSGDSTYEQYF.